Below, 2 T cell receptor beta chains from the same sample are listed, as sequenced in a study of blood T cells in healthy people across ages. With a J-beta primer mix and a sample-barcoded 5' primer, a second PCR ran 7 to 11 cycles. MiXCR, applied by TCRdb to the 5' RACE reads, yields one record per CDR3 protein. The table records over a million distinct CDR3 sequences, more than 35% of them present only once. The sample comprised blood. The receptors stem from a woman aged 60-75 years in good health.

The chain has TRBV2 and TRBJ2-5; unclear D gene. V was pared by 7 bases and J by 11 bases, with 17 bases between. Germline values: CDR1 SNHLY, CDR2 FYNNEI. The CDR3 extends over 12 amino acids. CDR3 sequence (DNA): TGTGCCAGCAAGGTGGGATCCAATGAGCAGTACTTC. It encodes CASKVGSNEQYF. Complete variable domain (other parts from reference TRBV2 and TRBJ2-5): EPEVTQTPSHQVTQMGQEVILRCVPISNHLYFYWYRQILGQKVEFLVSFYNNEISEKSEIFDDQFSVERPDGSNFTLKIRSTKLEDSAMYFCASKVGSNEQYFGPGTRLLVL.

This clonotype was counted between two and nine times. CDR3 sequence reads: CASTSPPDSYEQYF. For the CDR3, the DNA is TGTGCCAGCACCTCCCCCCCGGACTCCTACGAGCAGTACTTC. This chain uses TRBV6-2 or TRBV6-3 with TRBJ2-7, with D unclear. V lost 7 bases, J lost 0 bases, and 13 bases lay in between. Germline V gene lookup returns CDR1 MNHEY and CDR2 SVGEGT. The CDR3 consists of 14 residues.